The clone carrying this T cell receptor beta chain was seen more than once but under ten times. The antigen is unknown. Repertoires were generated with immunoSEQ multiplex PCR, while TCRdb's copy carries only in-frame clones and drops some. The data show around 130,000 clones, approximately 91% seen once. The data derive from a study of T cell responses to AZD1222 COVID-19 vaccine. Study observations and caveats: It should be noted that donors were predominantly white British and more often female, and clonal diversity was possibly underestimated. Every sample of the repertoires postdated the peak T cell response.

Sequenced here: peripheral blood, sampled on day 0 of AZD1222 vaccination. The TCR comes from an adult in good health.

CDR3 DNA sequence: TGTGCCACCCAGTTGGCGGGGAACACAGATACGCAGTATTTT. It yields the protein CATQLAGNTDTQYF. The chain has TRBV10-3 and TRBJ2-3, with a possible D match to TRBD2 (6 bases). V dropped 10 bases and J dropped 2 bases, with 16 bases sitting between them. The CDR3 sequence is 14 residues long. The germline V gene encodes CDR1 ENHRY and CDR2 SYGVKD.